This T cell receptor (beta chain) was captured in a study of blood T cell repertoires in COVID-19. Whole-study context: The analysed material was cDNA or gDNA that came from T cells, B-cell-depleted T cells, or PBMCs.

In the original analysis: It was from reference gene primer amplification that nucleated cell counts were estimated. Using immunoSEQ multiplex PCR, the repertoire was profiled, and TCRdb retains in-frame clones only, with some absent. The D gene and trimming were derived from the DNA, and the V and J assignments and clone size from that table. The sample gives about 74,000 clones, around 90% of which show up once; 1.9% is in the top ten. The germline CDR1 and CDR2 sequences are SNHLY and FYNNEI. The length of the CDR3 is 14 residues. V was cut by 3 bases and J by 4 bases, with 9 bases left in between.

The clonotype comes from a woman aged 80 or over with active or convalescent COVID-19. The chain joins TRBV2 to TRBJ1-4; TRBD1 is a possible D gene (5 bases). Material: peripheral blood. The chain's CDR3 is CASSEAGFNEKLFF. The CDR3 nucleotides read TGTGCCAGCAGTGAGGCAGGGTTTAATGAAAAACTGTTTTTT. Variable domain in full (rest from reference TRBV2 and TRBJ1-4): EPEVTQTPSHQVTQMGQEVILRCVPISNHLYFYWYRQILGQKVEFLVSFYNNEISEKSEIFDDQFSVERPDGSNFTLKIRSTKLEDSAMYFCASSEAGFNEKLFFGSGTQLSVL.